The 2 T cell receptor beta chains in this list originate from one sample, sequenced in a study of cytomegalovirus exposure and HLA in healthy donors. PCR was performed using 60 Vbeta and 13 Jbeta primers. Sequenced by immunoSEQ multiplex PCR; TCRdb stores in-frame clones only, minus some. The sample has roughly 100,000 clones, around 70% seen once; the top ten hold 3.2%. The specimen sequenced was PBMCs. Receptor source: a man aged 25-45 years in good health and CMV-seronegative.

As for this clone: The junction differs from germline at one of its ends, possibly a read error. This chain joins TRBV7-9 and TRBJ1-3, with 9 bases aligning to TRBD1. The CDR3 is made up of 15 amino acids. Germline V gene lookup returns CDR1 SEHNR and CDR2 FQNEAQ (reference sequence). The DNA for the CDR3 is TGTTCCAGCAGCCCGGGGACAGGGCGGGGAAACACCATATATTTT. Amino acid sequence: CSSSPGTGRGNTIYF.

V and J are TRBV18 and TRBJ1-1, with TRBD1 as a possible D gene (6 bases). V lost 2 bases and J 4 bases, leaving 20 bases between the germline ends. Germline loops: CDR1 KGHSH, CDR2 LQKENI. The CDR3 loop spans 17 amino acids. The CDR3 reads CASSPSRGGGSPTEAFF. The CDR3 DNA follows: TGTGCCAGCTCACCATCCAGGGGCGGGGGGTCCCCCACTGAAGCTTTCTTT.